Detailed here is one T cell receptor (beta chain). The CDR3 sequence is 13 residues long. Germline V lookup: CDR1 LGHDT, CDR2 YNNKEL (reference sequence). V was clipped by 6 bases and J by 6 bases, with 15 bases between them. The entry originates in a study of blood T cell repertoires in COVID-19. Across the whole study: Sample material is recorded as cDNA or gDNA derived from T cells, B-cell-depleted T cells, or PBMCs.

Seattle patient enrollment occurred during active infection, with longitudinal follow-up thereafter. This table comes from immunoSEQ multiplex PCR, and its TCRdb copy is limited to in-frame clones, with some not included. Among about 210,000 clones listed, under 90% were seen once. Source material: peripheral blood. V is TRBV3-1 (or the pseudogene TRBV3-2) and J is TRBJ2-7; tentative D call: TRBD2 (6 bases). The clonotype was recovered from a woman at least 80 years old with COVID-19, enrolled during active disease. The CDR3 DNA sequence: TGTGCCAGCAGTACCACCCCCGGGGGCGAGCAGTACTTC. Translated: CASSTTPGGEQYF.